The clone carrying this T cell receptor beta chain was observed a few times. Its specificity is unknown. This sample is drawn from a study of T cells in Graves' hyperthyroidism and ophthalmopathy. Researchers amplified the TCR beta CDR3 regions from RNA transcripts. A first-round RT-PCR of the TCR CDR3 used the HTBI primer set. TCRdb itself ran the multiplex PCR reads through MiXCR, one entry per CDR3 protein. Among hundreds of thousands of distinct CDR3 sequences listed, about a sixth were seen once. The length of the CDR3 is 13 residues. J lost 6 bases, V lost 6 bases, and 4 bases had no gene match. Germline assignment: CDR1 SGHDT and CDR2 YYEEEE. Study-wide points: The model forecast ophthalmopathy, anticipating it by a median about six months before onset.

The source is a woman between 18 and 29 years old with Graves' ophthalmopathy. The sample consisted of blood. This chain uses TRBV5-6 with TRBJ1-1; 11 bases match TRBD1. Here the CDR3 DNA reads TGTGCCAGCAACGGACAGGGGGCACCTGAAGCTTTCTTT. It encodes CASNGQGAPEAFF.